These T cell receptor beta chains were read from a single sample in a study of T cell repertoires in ileal Crohn's disease. The table came from immunoSEQ multiplex PCR; TCRdb's copy has only in-frame clones and leaves some out. The sample has about 13,000 clones, roughly 78% seen once. The source material was ileal tissue. Receptors originate from an adult with Crohn's disease. The conserved cysteine and the conserved F or W are not part of the CDR3 here.

V	J	CDR3
TRBV19	TRBJ2-7	ATSEDSSYEQY
TRBV19	TRBJ1-1	ASSLTGTEAF
TRBV6-5	TRBJ1-4	ASSYQGGSNEKLF
TRBV9	TRBJ2-2	ASSVVGGRELF
TRBV6-5	TRBJ1-4	ASRGTRYEKLF
TRBV9	TRBJ1-4	ASSTRQAFGEKLF
TRBV28	TRBJ2-7	ASSLPGTGLSYEQY
TRBV5-6	TRBJ2-1	ASQPGFSGRVNEQF
TRBV11-2	TRBJ2-7	ASSPPGLAREQY
TRBV19	TRBJ1-2	ASRKQGAPYGYT
TRBV6-5	TRBJ2-7	ASSLDGTDYEQY
TRBV5-6	TRBJ2-3	ASSLGLAGVPISTDTQY
TRBV4-1	TRBJ2-3	ASSQDGSRLDTQY
TRBV30	TRBJ2-7	AWSTGQGVYEQY
TRBV7-9	TRBJ1-4	ASSSNNFGEKLF
TRBV19	TRBJ2-5	ASHPGLAGTMETQY
TRBV7-9	TRBJ2-1	ASSSYRNQGNEQF
TRBV19	TRBJ1-1	ASQPGARTEAF
TRBV5-4	TRBJ2-2	ASSPEATGELF
TRBV21-1	TRBJ2-7	ASSKAEGLAGGHEQY
TRBV20-1	TRBJ2-7	SAGRTGEQY
TRBV19	TRBJ2-1	ASSTGVPYNEQF
TRBV9	TRBJ2-3	ASSVSGTDTQY
TRBV5-4	TRBJ2-7	ASSSSPAGVGHEQY
TRBV18	TRBJ1-2	ASSPGGVNYGYT
TRBV7-8	TRBJ2-6	ASRRHRASGANVLT
TRBV10-3	TRBJ2-1	AISDLIAGGPDEQF
TRBV11-2	TRBJ2-3	ASSARALAGADTQY
TRBV6-5	TRBJ2-5	ASAIRQGVRETQY
TRBV9	TRBJ1-1	ASSVATAGAEAF
TRBV5-6	TRBJ2-7	ASSTGTSYEQY
TRBV18	TRBJ2-5	ASSPGQGIEETQY
TRBV10-3	TRBJ2-5	AISFQLQETQY
TRBV4-1	TRBJ1-1	ASSQDLRGGTEAF
TRBV18	TRBJ2-7	ASSLRTSGAYEQY
TRBV5-5	TRBJ2-7	ASSLAFSGGAVISYEQY
TRBV5-1	TRBJ2-5	ASSLNSGQETQY
TRBV7-9	TRBJ2-3	ASSGGGTDTQY
TRBV12-5	TRBJ2-7	AISRWGLDEQY
TRBV9	TRBJ2-3	ASTLGVTGRTSTDTQY
TRBV11-2	TRBJ2-1	ASTLAGVHEQF
TRBV10-2	TRBJ2-1	ASSEFRRIDSKVNEQF
TRBV10-3	TRBJ2-5	AISDRQGASETQY
TRBV27	TRBJ2-7	ASRTSYEQY
TRBV30	TRBJ2-1	AWKLAGYNEQF
TRBV11-2	TRBJ2-2	ASTPRGMGDGELF
TRBV2	TRBJ1-4	ATGTRSFANEKLF
TRBV10-3	TRBJ2-1	AISESLVTGGNDEQF
TRBV6-5	TRBJ2-7	ASSYRVSGSAYEQY
TRBV7-9	TRBJ1-3	ASSLDGRGSGNTIY
TRBV9	TRBJ2-2	ASRGGAGATGELF
TRBV7-3	TRBJ2-1	ASSSQGTTRGNEQF